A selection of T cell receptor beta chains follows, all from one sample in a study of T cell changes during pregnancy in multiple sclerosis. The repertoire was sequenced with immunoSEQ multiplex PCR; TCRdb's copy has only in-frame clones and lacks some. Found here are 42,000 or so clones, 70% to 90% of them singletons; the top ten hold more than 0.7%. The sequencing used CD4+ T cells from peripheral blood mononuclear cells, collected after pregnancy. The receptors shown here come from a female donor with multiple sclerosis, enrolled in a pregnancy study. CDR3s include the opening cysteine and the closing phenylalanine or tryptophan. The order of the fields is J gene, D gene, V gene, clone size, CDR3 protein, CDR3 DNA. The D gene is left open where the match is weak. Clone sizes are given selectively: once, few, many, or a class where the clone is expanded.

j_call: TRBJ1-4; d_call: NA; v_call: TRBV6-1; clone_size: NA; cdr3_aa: CATLPGHGNEKLFF; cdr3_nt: TGTGCCACCCTCCCGGGACACGGTAATGAAAAACTGTTTTTT
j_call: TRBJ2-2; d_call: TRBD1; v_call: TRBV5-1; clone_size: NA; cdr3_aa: CASSLVGGLYTGELFF; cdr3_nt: TGCGCCAGCAGCTTGGTAGGGGGCCTCTACACCGGGGAGCTGTTTTTT
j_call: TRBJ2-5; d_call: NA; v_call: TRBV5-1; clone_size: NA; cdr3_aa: CASSAVGVRYQETQYF; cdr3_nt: TGCGCCAGCAGCGCCGTCGGGGTTAGGTACCAAGAGACCCAGTACTTC
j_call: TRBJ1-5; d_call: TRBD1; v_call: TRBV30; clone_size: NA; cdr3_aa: CAWQRTGTGTNQPQHF; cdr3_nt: TGTGCCTGGCAGAGAACCGGGACAGGAACAAATCAGCCCCAGCATTTT
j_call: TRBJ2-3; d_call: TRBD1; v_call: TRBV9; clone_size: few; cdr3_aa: CASSVGQGHLRHTDTQYF; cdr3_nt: TGTGCCAGCAGCGTAGGACAGGGACACCTAAGGCACACAGATACGCAGTATTTT
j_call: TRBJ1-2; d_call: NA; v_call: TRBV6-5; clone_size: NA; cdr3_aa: CASSTPMGGNGYTF; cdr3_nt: TGTGCCAGCAGTACCCCCATGGGCGGGAATGGCTACACCTTC
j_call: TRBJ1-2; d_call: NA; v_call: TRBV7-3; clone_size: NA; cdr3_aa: CASSLRGNYGYTF; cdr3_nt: TGTGCCAGCAGCTTACGGGGGAACTATGGCTACACCTTC
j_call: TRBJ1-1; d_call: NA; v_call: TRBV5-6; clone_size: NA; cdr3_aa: CASSLGSLRPTEAFF; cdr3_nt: TGTGCCAGCAGCTTGGGCAGCCTGCGGCCCACTGAAGCTTTCTTT
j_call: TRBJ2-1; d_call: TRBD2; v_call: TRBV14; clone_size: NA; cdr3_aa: CASSPLERDYYNEQFF; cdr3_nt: TGTGCCAGCAGCCCCCTCGAAAGGGACTACTACAATGAGCAGTTCTTC
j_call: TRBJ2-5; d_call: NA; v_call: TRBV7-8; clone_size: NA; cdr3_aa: CASSLKRWPDQETQYF; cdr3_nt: TGTGCCAGCAGCTTAAAGAGGTGGCCCGATCAAGAGACCCAGTACTTC
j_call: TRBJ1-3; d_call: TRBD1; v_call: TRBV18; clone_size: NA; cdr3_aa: CASSPILGQGSGNTIYF; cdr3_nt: TGTGCCAGCTCACCCATTCTTGGACAGGGTAGTGGAAACACCATATATTTT
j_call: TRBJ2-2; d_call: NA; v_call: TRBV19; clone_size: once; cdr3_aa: CASSILRGGELFF; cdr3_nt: TGTGCCAGTAGTATCCTCAGGGGAGGGGAGCTGTTTTTT
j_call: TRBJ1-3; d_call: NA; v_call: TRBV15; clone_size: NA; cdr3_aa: CATSRGGGPYSGNTIYF; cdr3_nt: TGTGCCACCAGCAGGGGGGGAGGGCCTTACTCTGGAAACACCATATATTTT
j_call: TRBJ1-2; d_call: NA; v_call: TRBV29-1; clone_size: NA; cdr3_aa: CSVAGTYGYTF; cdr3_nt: TGCAGCGTTGCAGGGACATATGGCTACACCTTC
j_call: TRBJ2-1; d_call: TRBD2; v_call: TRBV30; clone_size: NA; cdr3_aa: CAWTSGGGGSSYNEQFF; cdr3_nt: TGTGCCTGGACCTCGGGGGGTGGCGGAAGCTCCTACAATGAGCAGTTCTTC
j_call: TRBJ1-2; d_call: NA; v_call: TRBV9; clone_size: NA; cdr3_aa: CASTPRAGYGYTF; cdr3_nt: TGTGCCAGCACCCCGCGAGCCGGGTATGGCTACACCTTC
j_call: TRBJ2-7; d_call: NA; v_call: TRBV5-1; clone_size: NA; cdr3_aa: CASSPDSVYSYEQYF; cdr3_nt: TGCGCCAGCAGCCCCGACAGCGTCTACTCCTACGAGCAGTACTTC
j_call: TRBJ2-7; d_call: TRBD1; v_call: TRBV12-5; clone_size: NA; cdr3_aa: CASGLGQGSYEQYF; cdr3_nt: TGTGCTAGTGGTTTGGGACAGGGATCCTACGAGCAGTACTTC
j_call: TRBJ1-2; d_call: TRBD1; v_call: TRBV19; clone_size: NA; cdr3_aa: CASSIRDRLYGYTF; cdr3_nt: TGTGCCAGTAGTATCCGGGACAGACTCTATGGCTACACCTTC
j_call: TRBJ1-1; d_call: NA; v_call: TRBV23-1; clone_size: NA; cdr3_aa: CASSQSGGEDRNTEAFF; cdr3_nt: TGCGCCAGCAGTCAATCGGGGGGGGAGGACCGGAACACTGAAGCTTTCTTT
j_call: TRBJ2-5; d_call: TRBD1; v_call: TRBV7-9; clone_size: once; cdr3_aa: CASSFFGGTGEFRETQYF; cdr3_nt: TGTGCCAGCAGCTTTTTTGGAGGGACAGGGGAATTCAGAGAGACCCAGTACTTC
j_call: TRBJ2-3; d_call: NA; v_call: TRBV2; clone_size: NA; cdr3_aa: CASSEIVRGTDTQYF; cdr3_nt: TGTGCCAGCAGTGAAATAGTGAGGGGCACAGATACGCAGTATTTT
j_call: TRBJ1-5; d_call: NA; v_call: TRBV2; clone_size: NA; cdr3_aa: CASSGEGEQPQHF; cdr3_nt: TGTGCCAGCAGTGGGGAAGGGGAACAGCCCCAGCATTTT
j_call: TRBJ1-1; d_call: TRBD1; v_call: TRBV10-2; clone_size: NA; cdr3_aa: CATLDRGLKAFF; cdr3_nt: TGCGCCACCCTCGACAGGGGGCTTAAAGCTTTCTTT
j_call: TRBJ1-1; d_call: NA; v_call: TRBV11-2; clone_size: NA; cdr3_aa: CASSVTGTNTEAFF; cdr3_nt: TGTGCCAGCAGCGTTACAGGGACGAACACTGAAGCTTTCTTT
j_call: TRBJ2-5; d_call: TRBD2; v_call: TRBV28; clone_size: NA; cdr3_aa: CASSSGGRKTQYF; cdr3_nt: TGTGCCAGCAGTAGCGGGGGGAGGAAGACCCAGTACTTC
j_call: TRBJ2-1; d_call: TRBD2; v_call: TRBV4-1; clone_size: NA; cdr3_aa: CASSRSGTSDEQFF; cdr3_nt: TGCGCCAGCAGCCGCTCCGGGACTAGTGATGAGCAGTTCTTC
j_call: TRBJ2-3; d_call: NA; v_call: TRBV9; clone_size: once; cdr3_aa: CASTRGLGGASSLATQYF; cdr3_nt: TGTGCCAGCACCCGCGGGTTAGGGGGGGCCAGCTCGTTGGCTACGCAGTATTTT
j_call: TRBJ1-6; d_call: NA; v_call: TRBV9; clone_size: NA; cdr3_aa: CASSVRQDNSPLHF; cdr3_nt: TGTGCCAGCAGCGTACGACAGGATAATTCACCCCTCCACTTT
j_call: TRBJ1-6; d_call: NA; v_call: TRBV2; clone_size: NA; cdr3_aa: CASCDSSYNSPLHF; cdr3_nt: TGTGCCAGCTGCGACAGCTCCTATAATTCACCCCTCCACTTT
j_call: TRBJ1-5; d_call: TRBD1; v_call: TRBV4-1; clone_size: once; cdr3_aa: CASSSTGFLYSNQPQHF; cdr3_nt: TGCGCCAGCTCATCGACAGGGTTTCTATATAGCAATCAGCCCCAGCATTTT
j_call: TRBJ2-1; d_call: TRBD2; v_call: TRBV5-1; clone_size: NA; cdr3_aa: CASSPTGLAGAAGQFF; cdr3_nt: TGCGCCAGCAGCCCAACTGGACTAGCGGGGGCCGCGGGGCAGTTCTTC
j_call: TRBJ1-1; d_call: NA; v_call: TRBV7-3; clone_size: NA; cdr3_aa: CASSLMGGGGTEAFF; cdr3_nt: TGTGCCAGCAGCTTAATGGGAGGGGGTGGCACTGAAGCTTTCTTT
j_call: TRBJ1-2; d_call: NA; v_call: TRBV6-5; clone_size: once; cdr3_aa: CASSPTAGNYGYTF; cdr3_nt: TGTGCCAGCAGTCCCACGGCAGGGAACTATGGCTACACCTTC
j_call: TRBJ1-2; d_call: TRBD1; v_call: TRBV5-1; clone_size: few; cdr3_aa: CASSLTGTGDGYTF; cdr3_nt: TGCGCCAGCAGCCTGACCGGGACAGGGGATGGCTACACCTTC
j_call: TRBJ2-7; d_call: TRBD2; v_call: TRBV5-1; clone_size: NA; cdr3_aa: CASSLLAGVTSEQYF; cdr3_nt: TGCGCCAGCAGCCTACTAGCGGGGGTAACCTCCGAGCAGTACTTC
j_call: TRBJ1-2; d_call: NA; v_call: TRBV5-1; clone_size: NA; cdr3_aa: CASSLPQGNGYTF; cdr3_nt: TGCGCCAGCAGCTTGCCGCAGGGTAATGGCTACACCTTC
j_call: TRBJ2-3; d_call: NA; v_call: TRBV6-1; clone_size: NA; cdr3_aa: CASSEGGTDTQYF; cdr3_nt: TGTGCCAGCAGTGAAGGAGGCACAGATACGCAGTATTTT
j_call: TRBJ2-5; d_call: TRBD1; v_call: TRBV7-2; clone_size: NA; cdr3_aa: CASSRLGGWETQYF; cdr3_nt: TGTGCCAGCAGCCGGTTAGGGGGCTGGGAGACCCAGTACTTC
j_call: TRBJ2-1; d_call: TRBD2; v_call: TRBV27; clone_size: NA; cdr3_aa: CASSPGTSGRNEQFF; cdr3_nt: TGTGCCAGCAGCCCCGGGACTAGCGGAAGGAATGAGCAGTTCTTC
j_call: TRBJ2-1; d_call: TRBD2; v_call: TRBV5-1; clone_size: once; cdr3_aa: CASSSRGSGVYNEQFF; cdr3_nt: TGCGCCAGCAGCTCCCGGGGTAGCGGGGTGTACAATGAGCAGTTCTTC
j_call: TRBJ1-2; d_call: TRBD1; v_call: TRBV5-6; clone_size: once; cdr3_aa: CASSVRDRGPYGYTF; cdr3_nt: TGTGCCAGCAGCGTGAGAGACAGGGGCCCCTATGGCTACACCTTC
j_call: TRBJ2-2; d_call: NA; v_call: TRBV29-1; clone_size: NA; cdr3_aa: CSVRQEVYTGELFF; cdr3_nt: TGCAGCGTCCGACAGGAGGTTTACACCGGGGAGCTGTTTTTT
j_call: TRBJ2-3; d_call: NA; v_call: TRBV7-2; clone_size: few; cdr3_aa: CASSRGTSRTDTQYF; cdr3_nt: TGTGCCAGCAGTCGAGGGACTTCCCGCACAGATACGCAGTATTTT
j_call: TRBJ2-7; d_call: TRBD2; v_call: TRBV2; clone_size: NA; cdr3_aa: CLSGSTSYEQYF; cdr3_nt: TGTCTTAGCGGGTCGACCTCCTACGAGCAGTACTTC
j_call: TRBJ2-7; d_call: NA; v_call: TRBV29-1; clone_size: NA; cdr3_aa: CSVEAGRAEQYF; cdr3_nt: TGCAGCGTTGAGGCGGGCCGGGCCGAGCAGTACTTC
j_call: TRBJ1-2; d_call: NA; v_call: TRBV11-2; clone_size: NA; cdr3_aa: CASSPGGNYGYTF; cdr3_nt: TGTGCCAGCAGCCCGGGAGGGAACTATGGCTACACCTTC
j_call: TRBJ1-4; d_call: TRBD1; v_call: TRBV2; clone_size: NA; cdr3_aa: CATSYRGMGEKLFF; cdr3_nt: TGTGCCACATCCTACAGGGGAATGGGAGAAAAACTGTTTTTT
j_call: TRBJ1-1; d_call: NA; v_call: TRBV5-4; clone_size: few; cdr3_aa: CASSTRTRAEAFF; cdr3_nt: TGTGCCAGCAGCACCAGGACCAGGGCTGAAGCTTTCTTT
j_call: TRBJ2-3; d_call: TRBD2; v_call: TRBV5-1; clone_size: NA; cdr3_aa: CASSLLAGVEDTQYF; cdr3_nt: TGCGCCAGCAGCTTGCTAGCGGGGGTGGAAGATACGCAGTATTTT
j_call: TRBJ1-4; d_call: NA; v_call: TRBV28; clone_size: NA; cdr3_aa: CASTSPGQYNEKLFF; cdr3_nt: TGTGCCAGCACCTCCCCCGGACAGTATAATGAAAAACTGTTTTTT
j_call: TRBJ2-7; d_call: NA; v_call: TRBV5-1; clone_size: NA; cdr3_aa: CASSRSLSSSIYEQYF; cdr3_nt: TGCGCCAGCAGCCGCTCGTTGAGTTCTTCGATCTACGAGCAGTACTTC
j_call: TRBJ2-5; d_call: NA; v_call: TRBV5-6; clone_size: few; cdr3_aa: CASSFPLRIRRRETQYF; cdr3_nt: TGTGCCAGCAGCTTTCCGTTGCGGATCCGCAGAAGAGAGACCCAGTACTTC
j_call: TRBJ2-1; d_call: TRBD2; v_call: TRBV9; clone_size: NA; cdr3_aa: CASSVGGGDNEQFF; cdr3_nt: TGTGCCAGCAGCGTGGGCGGGGGGGATAATGAGCAGTTCTTC
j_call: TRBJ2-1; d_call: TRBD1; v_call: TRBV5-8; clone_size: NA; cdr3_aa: CASSHPGQSYNEQFF; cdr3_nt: TGTGCCAGCAGCCATCCGGGACAGAGCTACAATGAGCAGTTCTTC